This T cell receptor (beta chain) was sequenced during a study of follicular helper T cells after annual influenza vaccination. Study background: After each seasonal flu vaccination, blood came on days 0, 7 and 28.

CDR1 and CDR2 from the germline V gene are SEHNR and FQNEAQ (reference sequence). The ends were cut back, 7 bases at V and 6 bases at J, with 13 bases in the middle. The CDR3 has 12 amino acids. Time point of the sample: 2014-2015 season, pre-vaccination. Clones were sequenced by immunoSEQ multiplex PCR, and TCRdb holds only the in-frame ones, with some missing. This repertoire shows 26,000 or so clones, roughly 80% found once; its top ten account for roughly 1.1%. The material sequenced was CXCR5+ CD38- circulating T follicular helper cells from blood, taken on the day of influenza vaccination. Specified subset: circulating Tfh, non-naive CD4+CXCR5+PD-1+ (ICOS+CD38+ or ICOS-CD38-). This TCR derives from an adult who received the influenza vaccine. The rearrangement links TRBV7-9 to TRBJ2-7, with D maybe TRBD2 (6 bases). The CDR3 bases are TGTGCCAGCACGAAAGAGGGACTCGAGCAGTACTTC. Amino acid sequence: CASTKEGLEQYF. Complete variable domain (other parts from reference TRBV7-9 and TRBJ2-7): DTGVSQNPRHKITKRGQNVTFRCDPISEHNRLYWYRQTLGQGPEFLTYFQNEAQLEKSRLLSDRFSAERPKGSFSTLEIQRTEQGDSAMYLCASTKEGLEQYFGPGTRLTVT.